Sequencing of this TCR beta chain was carried out in a study of blood T cells in healthy people across ages. Study observations and caveats: Possibly, changes in expanded clonotypes were confounded because donor CMV status was unknown.

The germline V gene encodes CDR1 SGHNT and CDR2 YENEEA. The V gene lost 7 bases and the J gene lost 8 bases, with 18 bases spanning the gap. CDR3 length: 15 amino acids. A second PCR of about 7 to 11 cycles used a sample-barcoded 5' primer and a J-beta primer mix. All cDNA molecules were each tagged by a template-switch adaptor with 12 random nucleotides. One entry per CDR3 protein results from TCRdb running MiXCR on the 5' RACE reads. The data hold about 1.4 million distinct CDR3 sequences, with around 59% observed a single time. Details on this clonotype: Its target is unknown.

The chain joins TRBV11-3 to TRBJ1-6; D perhaps matches TRBD1 (5 bases). This sequence was found in a man between 18 and 29 years old in good health. The source material was blood. The CDR3 DNA sequence: TGTGCCAGCAAGGATGGCGACAGCAATGATTCACCCCTCCACTTT. Protein: CASKDGDSNDSPLHF.